The 30 T cell receptor beta chains in this list originate from one sample, sequenced in a study of blood T cell repertoires in COVID-19. Clones were sequenced by immunoSEQ multiplex PCR, and TCRdb holds only the in-frame ones, with some missing. The data contain just over 95,000 clones, about nine tenths of them seen just once; the ten biggest clones take up 5% to 5.5%. Sequenced: peripheral blood. The receptors here all came from a man over 45 with acute or convalescent COVID-19.

V is TRBV9 and J is TRBJ2-7; TRBD1 matches 8 bases. The CDR3 is made up of 16 amino acids. In germline, CDR1 is SGDLS, CDR2 YYNGEE. The V gene end was trimmed by 0 bases and the J gene end by 2 bases; junction bases not matched to a gene: 7. DNA of the CDR3: TGTGCCAGCAGCGTAGGTGCAGGGGGCGCCCCCTACGAGCAGTACTTC. It specifies CASSVGAGGAPYEQYF.

J is TRBJ2-4 and V is TRBV29-1; 7 nucleotides match TRBD2. After removal of 7 bases from V and 2 bases from J, the junction contained 11 bases not matched to a gene. CDR1 SQVTM and CDR2 ANQGSEA come from the germline V gene. The CDR3 runs 15 residues. The CDR3 loop is CSAPLARDSKNIQYF. The CDR3 coding sequence is TGCAGCGCACCACTAGCGCGAGACTCCAAAAACATTCAGTACTTC.

The gene calls are TRBV7-9 and TRBJ2-1, with 12 bases identical to TRBD2. Germline CDR1 is SEHNR and CDR2 is FQNEAQ (reference sequence). V trimming: 3 bases; J trimming: 7 bases; junction bases outside the gene matches: 7. The CDR3 totals 16 residues. In DNA, the CDR3 is TGTGCCAGCAGCTTCCGACTAGCGGGAGATTCAAATGAGCAGTTCTTC. As protein: CASSFRLAGDSNEQFF.

The rearrangement links TRBV7-7 to TRBJ2-7; 10 bases line up with TRBD2. Germline lookup yields CDR1 SSHAT and CDR2 FNYEAQ (reference sequence). The CDR3 consists of 15 residues. The V and J ends lost 1 base and 2 bases, in that order; junction bases with no gene match: 2. For the CDR3, the DNA is TGTGCCAGCAGCTTAGGGACTAGCGGACCCTACGAGCAGTACTTC. Translated: CASSLGTSGPYEQYF.

This clone has just one count. The genes are TRBV19 and TRBJ1-2; D gene ambiguous. Deletions cut 3 bases from V and 7 bases from J, with 15 bases between. The germline CDR1 and CDR2 sequences are LNHDA and SQIVND (reference sequence). The CDR3 has 14 amino acids. The CDR3 sequence: CASSMDAFGGGYTF. CDR3 in DNA: TGTGCCAGTAGTATGGACGCCTTTGGAGGTGGCTACACCTTC.

This chain joins TRBV11-2 and TRBJ2-5, with TRBD1 matching over 7 bases. Unmatched junction bases numbered 7, after V lost 5 bases and J lost 4 bases. The CDR3 is 14 residues long. Germline-derived CDR1 and CDR2 are SGHAT and FQNNGV. CDR3 residues: CASSDPGTAETQYF. The CDR3 DNA reads as TGTGCCAGCAGCGATCCCGGGACAGCAGAGACCCAGTACTTC.

V and J are TRBV19 and TRBJ2-3; TRBD2 agrees at 12 bases. Germline assignment: CDR1 LNHDA and CDR2 SQIVND (reference sequence). The CDR3 runs 20 residues. V dropped 5 bases and J dropped 6; count of bases not matched to a gene: 21. The CDR3 region is CASSHPTSGSGGAHMDTQYF. As DNA, the CDR3 is TGTGCCAGTAGTCACCCGACTAGCGGGAGCGGAGGGGCGCATATGGATACGCAGTATTTT.

The J gene is TRBJ1-4, the V gene TRBV18; perhaps TRBD1 as D (5 bases). Deletions cut 3 bases from V and 5 bases from J, with 13 bases between. The germline V gene encodes CDR1 KGHSH and CDR2 LQKENI. CDR3 size: 15 residues. The CDR3 DNA reads as TGTGCCAGCTCACCCCAGGGAACTTCGAATGAAAAACTGTTTTTT. Amino acid sequence: CASSPQGTSNEKLFF.

The genes are TRBV5-1 and TRBJ2-7; 8 bases are a match to TRBD1. The junction had 6 bases not matched to a gene; V was cut back by 4 bases and J by 6 bases. This CDR3 is 13 amino acids long. The germline V gene has CDR1 SGHRS and CDR2 YFSETQ. The CDR3 is CASSPGTGGEQYF. CDR3 nucleotide sequence: TGCGCCAGCAGCCCTGGGACAGGCGGCGAGCAGTACTTC.

V gene TRBV4-1 combines with J gene TRBJ1-2, with D maybe TRBD1 (5 bases). Germline lookup yields CDR1 MGHRA and CDR2 YSYEKL. The CDR3 runs to 15 residues. V lost 1 base and J lost 8, with 17 bases in between. The DNA of the CDR3 is TGCGCCAGCAGCCAAGGTATTCAGGGAGGTTGGGGCTACACCTTC. It encodes CASSQGIQGGWGYTF.

Here the CDR3 reads CSPRSGGNSYNSPLHF. DNA of the CDR3: TGCAGCCCCCGGTCAGGGGGGAACTCCTATAATTCACCCCTCCACTTT. V usage is TRBV29-1 and J usage is TRBJ1-6; 7 bases align to TRBD1. The germline gives CDR1 SQVTM, CDR2 ANQGSEA. The CDR3 has 16 residues. After removal of 8 bases from V and 0 bases from J, the junction contained 10 bases not matched to a gene.

J is TRBJ2-7 and V is TRBV5-6; 9 bases are a match to TRBD2. Germline V gives CDR1 SGHDT, CDR2 YYEEEE. This CDR3 is 16 amino acids long. After removal of 2 bases from V and 2 bases from J, the junction contained 8 bases not matched to a gene. CDR3 DNA: TGTGCCAGCAGCTTATACGTCGCGGGAGGGCCCTACGAGCAGTACTTC. Translating it yields CASSLYVAGGPYEQYF.

The chain combines TRBV11-2 with TRBJ1-1; D perhaps matches TRBD1 (6 bases). Germline-derived CDR1 and CDR2 are SGHAT and FQNNGV. The CDR3 runs to 17 residues. Deletions cut 4 bases from V and 2 bases from J, with 20 bases between. CDR3 sequence (DNA): TGTGCCAGCAGCTCCGGCGGGGGCGGACGCTATAACACTGAAGCTTTCTTT. The encoded protein is CASSSGGGGRYNTEAFF.

The chain's CDR3 is CASSELNSGNTIYF. As DNA, the CDR3 is TGTGCCAGCAGTGAACTTAACTCTGGAAACACCATATATTTT. The genes are TRBV6-1 and TRBJ1-3; D gene ambiguous. CDR1 is MNHNS, CDR2 SASEGT, per germline. The CDR3 has 14 amino acids. Trimming removed 2 bases from V and 0 bases from J, with 5 bases in between.

CDR3 sequence: CASSLVGVSGISNQPQHF. The CDR3 region has the DNA TGTGCCAGCAGCTTAGTCGGGGTGTCAGGAATTAGCAATCAGCCCCAGCATTTT. This chain connects TRBV7-2 to TRBJ1-5; D gene unclear. Germline V CDR1 and CDR2: SGHTA, FQGNSA. Deletions cut 1 base from V and 0 bases from J, with 16 bases between. The CDR3 sequence is 18 residues long.

This chain uses TRBV6-2 or TRBV6-3 with TRBJ1-5; no definite D call. Germline loops: CDR1 MNHEY, CDR2 SVGEGT. Trimming stripped 2 bases from V and 6 bases from J, with 11 bases between. CDR3 length equals 14 residues. The CDR3 region has the DNA TGTGCCAGCAGTTACGGGTGGGAGGGTCAGCCCCAGCATTTT. Translating it yields CASSYGWEGQPQHF.

This chain joins TRBV6-2 or TRBV6-3 and TRBJ2-1; 10 bases are shared with TRBD2. The V and J ends lost 4 bases and 1 base, in that order; junction bases with no gene match: 7. The CDR3 covers 17 residues. The germline CDR1 and CDR2 sequences are MNHEY and SVGEGT. The CDR3 spells CASSSPTSGTSYNEQFF. In DNA form, the CDR3 reads TGTGCCAGCAGTTCCCCAACTAGCGGGACTTCCTACAATGAGCAGTTCTTC.

The chain joins TRBV11-2 to TRBJ2-5; possible D gene TRBD2, 5 bases. The CDR3 has 15 residues. V lost 6 bases and J lost 2, with 16 bases in between. Germline lookup yields CDR1 SGHAT and CDR2 FQNNGV. The CDR3 nucleotides read TGTGCCAGCAGTCTAGGACTTCGATTTCAAGAGACCCAGTACTTC. It translates to CASSLGLRFQETQYF. Together with reference TRBV11-2 and TRBJ2-5, the CDR3 gives the full variable domain: EAGVAQSPRYKIIEKRQSVAFWCNPISGHATLYWYQQILGQGPKLLIQFQNNGVVDDSQLPKDRFSAERLKGVDSTLKIQPAKLEDSAVYLCASSLGLRFQETQYFGPGTRLLVL.

On this clone: This sample also contains other DNA sequences that code for the same CDR3. The rearrangement joins TRBV10-2 to TRBJ2-1; 7 nucleotides agree with TRBD2. The ends lost 3 bases at V and 3 bases at J; junction bases unmatched: 5. The CDR3 has 15 amino acids. CDR1 and CDR2 from the germline V gene are WSHSY and SAAADI. CDR3 in amino acids: CASSEAGGFYNEQFF. The CDR3 nucleotides are TGCGCCAGCAGTGAAGCCGGGGGGTTCTACAATGAGCAGTTCTTC.

This clone was observed once. The chain has TRBV7-2 and TRBJ2-7; D unclear. V was shortened by 4 bases and J by 1 base, with 5 bases between the two germline ends. CDR1 is SGHTA, CDR2 FQGNSA, per germline. This CDR3 region has 12 residues. The CDR3 spells CASSYYSYEQYF. The CDR3 DNA reads as TGTGCCAGCAGCTACTATTCCTACGAGCAGTACTTC.

The chain combines TRBV5-5 with TRBJ2-2, with 9 bases identical to TRBD2. With 4 bases clipped from V and 8 bases from J, the junction kept 9 bases outside the gene matches. CDR1 is SGHKS, CDR2 YYEKEE, per germline (reference sequence). This CDR3 spans 15 amino acids. The CDR3: CASSPAPREGGELFF. CDR3 sequence (DNA): TGTGCCAGCAGCCCAGCGCCGCGGGAGGGTGGGGAGCTGTTTTTT.

This rearrangement joins TRBV19 to TRBJ2-2; maybe TRBD2 (6 bases). In germline, CDR1 is LNHDA, CDR2 SQIVND (reference sequence). The CDR3 extends over 16 amino acids. Trimming pared 3 bases from V and 4 bases from J, leaving 15 bases between. The CDR3 loop is CASSISSGLVTGELFF. CDR3 nucleotide sequence: TGTGCCAGTAGTATCTCCTCGGGACTGGTCACCGGGGAGCTGTTTTTT.

The chain uses TRBV18 and TRBJ2-2, with TRBD2 identical over 9 bases. After removal of 3 bases from V and 5 bases from J, the junction contained 7 bases not matched to a gene. CDR3 length: 16 amino acids. Per germline, CDR1 KGHSH and CDR2 LQKENI. In DNA form, the CDR3 reads TGTGCCAGCTCACCGATAGCGGGAGTTGAGACCGGGGAGCTGTTTTTT. It translates to CASSPIAGVETGELFF.

This chain uses TRBV12-3 or TRBV12-4 with TRBJ2-1; TRBD1 matches 7 bases. The V gene end was trimmed by 5 bases and the J gene end by 4 bases; junction bases not matched to a gene: 2. The CDR3 extends over 13 amino acids. CDR3 sequence (DNA): TGTGCCAGCAGTCTGACAGGGTACAATGAGCAGTTCTTC. Protein product: CASSLTGYNEQFF.

In DNA form, the CDR3 reads TGTGCCAGCAGCCGTGAGACAGGGGGCGCGACTGAAGCTTTCTTT. Protein: CASSRETGGATEAFF. The rearrangement uses TRBV11-2 and TRBJ1-1, with TRBD1 matching over 10 bases. There are 15 residues in the CDR3. Germline V gene data show CDR1 as SGHAT and CDR2 as FQNNGV. V was pared by 5 bases and J by 5 bases, with 8 bases of the junction left unmatched. The full variable domain, with the rest looked up from reference TRBV11-2 and TRBJ1-1, is EAGVAQSPRYKIIEKRQSVAFWCNPISGHATLYWYQQILGQGPKLLIQFQNNGVVDDSQLPKDRFSAERLKGVDSTLKIQPAKLEDSAVYLCASSRETGGATEAFFGQGTRLTVV.

The rearrangement uses TRBV4-3 and TRBJ1-2; D is undetermined. CDR3 length equals 13 residues. Per germline, CDR1 LGHNA and CDR2 YSLEER. Trimming cost V 0 bases and J 8 bases, with 10 bases left between them. The CDR3 nucleotides are TGCGCCAGCAGCCAAGATCGGGTTGAAGGCTACACCTTC. Protein sequence: CASSQDRVEGYTF.

The chain joins TRBV24-1 to TRBJ2-7; 11 positions match TRBD1. This CDR3 comprises 15 residues. Germline V CDR1 and CDR2: KGHDR, SFDVKD. Unmatched junction bases numbered 5, after V lost 2 bases and J lost 6 bases. The DNA for the CDR3 is TGTGCCACCAGTGATTCCGGACAGGGGGCGTCCGAGCAGTACTTC. Amino acid sequence: CATSDSGQGASEQYF.

The chain is built from TRBV5-1 and TRBJ2-6, with a possible D match to TRBD1 (7 bases). The CDR3 is made up of 18 amino acids. CDR1 and CDR2 from the germline V gene are SGHRS and YFSETQ. V dropped 0 bases and J dropped 4 bases, with 17 bases sitting between them. CDR3 region: CASSLGRGLSSGANVLTF. CDR3 DNA sequence: TGCGCCAGCAGCTTGGGGAGGGGGCTTTCATCAGGGGCCAACGTCCTGACTTTC.

The V and J genes are TRBV19 and TRBJ1-6, with no clear D. CDR1 is LNHDA and CDR2 is SQIVND in the germline V gene (reference sequence). The CDR3 covers 14 residues. V shed 4 bases and J shed 14 bases, with 18 bases lying between them. The CDR3 loop reads CASSTGRYFSALHF. CDR3 in DNA: TGTGCCAGTAGTACAGGCAGGTACTTCTCGGCCCTCCACTTT.

The V gene is TRBV7-9, the J gene TRBJ2-1; TRBD2 aligns across 7 bases. J was trimmed by 4 bases and V by 2 bases; bases with no gene match: 5. Germline CDR1 is SEHNR and CDR2 is FQNEAQ (reference sequence). The CDR3 covers 15 residues. CDR3 sequence reads: CASSLREGQYNEQFF. The CDR3 region has the DNA TGTGCCAGCAGCTTAAGGGAGGGCCAGTACAATGAGCAGTTCTTC.